This T cell receptor beta chain emerged from a study of blood T cell repertoires in COVID-19. On the study more broadly: Nucleic acid was either cDNA or gDNA, and it came from T cells, B-cell-depleted T cells, or PBMCs.

The V and J ends lost 2 bases and 5 bases respectively, with 23 bases between them. Germline loops: CDR1 KGHSH, CDR2 LQKENI. The CDR3 loop spans 18 amino acids. Original data processing: It was from reference gene primer amplification that nucleated cell counts were estimated. Data came from immunoSEQ multiplex PCR; TCRdb stores just in-frame clones and leaves some out. From that table come the V and J calls and clone size; the DNA was used to work out D and trimming. In the table there are over 200,000 clones, roughly 80% of which are singletons. The clonotype originates from a human donor in a cohort sampled during active COVID-19. Sequenced: peripheral blood. This chain uses TRBV18 with TRBJ2-3; a weak D match, TRBD2 (6 bases). CDR3 bases: TGTGCCAGCTCACCAGTCTATGGAGGGTTGGGGTCCGGAGATACGCAGTATTTT. Protein product: CASSPVYGGLGSGDTQYF.